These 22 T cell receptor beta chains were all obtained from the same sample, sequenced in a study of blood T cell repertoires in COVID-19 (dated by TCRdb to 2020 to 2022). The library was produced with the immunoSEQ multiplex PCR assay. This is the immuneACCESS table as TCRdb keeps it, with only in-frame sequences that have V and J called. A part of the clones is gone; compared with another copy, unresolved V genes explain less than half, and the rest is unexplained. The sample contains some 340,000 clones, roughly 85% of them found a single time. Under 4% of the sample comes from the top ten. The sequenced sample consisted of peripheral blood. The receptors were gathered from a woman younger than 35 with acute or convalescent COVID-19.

Here the CDR3 reads CASSPGTGGRETQYF. The CDR3 region has the DNA TGTGCCAGCAGCCCGGGGACAGGGGGTAGGGAGACCCAGTACTTC. The V and J genes are TRBV5-8 and TRBJ2-5; 11 positions agree with TRBD1. In germline, CDR1 is SGHTS, CDR2 YDEGEE. This CDR3 spans 15 amino acids. J was trimmed by 5 bases and V by 4 bases; bases with no gene match: 7.

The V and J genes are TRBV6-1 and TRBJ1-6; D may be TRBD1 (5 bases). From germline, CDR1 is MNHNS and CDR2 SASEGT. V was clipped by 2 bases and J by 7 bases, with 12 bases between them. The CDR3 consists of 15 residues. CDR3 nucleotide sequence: TGTGCCAGCAGTGAACGCACAGGAGCAAATTCACCCCTCCACTTT. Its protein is CASSERTGANSPLHF.

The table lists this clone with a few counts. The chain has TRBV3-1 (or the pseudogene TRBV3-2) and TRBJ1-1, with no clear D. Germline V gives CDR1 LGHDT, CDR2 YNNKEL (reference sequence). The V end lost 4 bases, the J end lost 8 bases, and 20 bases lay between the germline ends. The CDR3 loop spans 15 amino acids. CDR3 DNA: TGTGCCAGCAGCCGGTCAAACCTCGTCGAGGGCGAAGCTTTCTTT. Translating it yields CASSRSNLVEGEAFF.

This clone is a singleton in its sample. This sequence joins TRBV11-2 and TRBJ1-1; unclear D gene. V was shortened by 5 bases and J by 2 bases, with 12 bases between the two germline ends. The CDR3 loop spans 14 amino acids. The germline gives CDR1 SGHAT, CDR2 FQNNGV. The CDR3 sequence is CASSTILGNTEAFF. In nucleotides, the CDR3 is TGTGCCAGCAGCACGATCCTAGGAAACACTGAAGCTTTCTTT.

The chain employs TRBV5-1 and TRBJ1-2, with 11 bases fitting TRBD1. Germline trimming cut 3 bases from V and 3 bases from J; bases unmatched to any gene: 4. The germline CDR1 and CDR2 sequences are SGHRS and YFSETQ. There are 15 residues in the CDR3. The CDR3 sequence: CASSSGQGADYGYTF. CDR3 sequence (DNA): TGCGCCAGCAGCTCAGGACAGGGGGCCGACTATGGCTACACCTTC.

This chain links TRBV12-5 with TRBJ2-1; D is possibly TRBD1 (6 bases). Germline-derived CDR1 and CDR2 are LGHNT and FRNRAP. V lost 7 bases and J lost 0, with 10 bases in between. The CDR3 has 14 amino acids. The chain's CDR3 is CASALQGSYNEQFF. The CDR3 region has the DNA TGTGCTAGTGCCCTACAGGGCTCCTACAATGAGCAGTTCTTC.

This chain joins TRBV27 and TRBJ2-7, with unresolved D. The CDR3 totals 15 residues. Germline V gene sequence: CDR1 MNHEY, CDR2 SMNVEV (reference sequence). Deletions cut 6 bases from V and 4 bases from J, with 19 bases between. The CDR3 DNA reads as TGTGCCAGCAGCGCCGATGGTGGTAGAGGTTACGAGCAGTACTTC. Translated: CASSADGGRGYEQYF.

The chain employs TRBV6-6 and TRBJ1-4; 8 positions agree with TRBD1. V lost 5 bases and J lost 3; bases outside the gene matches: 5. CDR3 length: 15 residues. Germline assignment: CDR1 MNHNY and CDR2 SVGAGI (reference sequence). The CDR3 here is CASSRQGNSNEKLFF. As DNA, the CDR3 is TGTGCCAGCAGTAGACAGGGGAATTCTAATGAAAAACTGTTTTTT.

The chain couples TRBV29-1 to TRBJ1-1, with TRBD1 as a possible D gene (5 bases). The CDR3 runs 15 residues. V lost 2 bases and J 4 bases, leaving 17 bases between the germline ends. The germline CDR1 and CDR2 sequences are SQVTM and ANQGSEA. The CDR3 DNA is TGCAGCGTTGAACTGCGTTTCCGCCAGGGCACTGAAGCTTTCTTT. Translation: CSVELRFRQGTEAFF. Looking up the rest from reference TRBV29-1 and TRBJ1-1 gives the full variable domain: SAVISQKPSRDICQRGTSLTIQCQVDSQVTMMFWYRQQPGQSLTLIATANQGSEATYESGFVIDKFPISRPNLTFSTLTVSNMSPEDSSIYLCSVELRFRQGTEAFFGQGTRLTVV.

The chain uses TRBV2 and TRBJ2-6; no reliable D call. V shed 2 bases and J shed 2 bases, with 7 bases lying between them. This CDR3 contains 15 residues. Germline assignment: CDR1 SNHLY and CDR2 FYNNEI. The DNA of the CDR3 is TGTGCCAGCAGTGAACGAGAAACTGGGGCCAACGTCCTGACTTTC. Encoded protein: CASSERETGANVLTF.

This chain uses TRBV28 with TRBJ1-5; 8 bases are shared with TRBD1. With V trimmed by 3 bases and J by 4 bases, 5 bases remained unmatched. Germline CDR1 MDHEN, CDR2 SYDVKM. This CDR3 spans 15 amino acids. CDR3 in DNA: TGTGCCAGCAGTTTCCGACAGGGGATTAATCAGCCCCAGCATTTT. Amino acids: CASSFRQGINQPQHF.

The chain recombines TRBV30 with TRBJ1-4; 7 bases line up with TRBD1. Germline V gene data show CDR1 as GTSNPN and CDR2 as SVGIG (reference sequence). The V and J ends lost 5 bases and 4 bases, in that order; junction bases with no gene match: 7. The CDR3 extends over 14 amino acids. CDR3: CAWGHRGGNEKLFF. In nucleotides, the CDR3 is TGTGCCTGGGGGCACAGGGGAGGTAATGAAAAACTGTTTTTT.

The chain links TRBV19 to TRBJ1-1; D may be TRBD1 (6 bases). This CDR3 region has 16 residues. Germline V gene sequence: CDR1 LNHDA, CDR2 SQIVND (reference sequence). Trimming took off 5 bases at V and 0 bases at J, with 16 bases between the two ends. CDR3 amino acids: CASSLTGTSMNTEAFF. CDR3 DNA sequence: TGTGCCAGTAGTCTCACAGGGACTAGTATGAACACTGAAGCTTTCTTT.

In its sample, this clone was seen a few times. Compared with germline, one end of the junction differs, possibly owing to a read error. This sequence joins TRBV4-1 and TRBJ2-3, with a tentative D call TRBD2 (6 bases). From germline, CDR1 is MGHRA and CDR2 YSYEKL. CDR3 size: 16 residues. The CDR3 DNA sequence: TGCGCCAGCACCCAACTTGGGACTCTCGAGCCGAATAGGCAGTATTTT. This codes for CASTQLGTLEPNRQYF.

The CDR3 reads CASSLLQGNQPQHF. CDR3 coding DNA: TGTGCCAGCAGTTTATTACAGGGCAATCAGCCCCAGCATTTT. V is TRBV28 and J is TRBJ1-5; D is possibly TRBD1 (5 bases). The CDR3 loop spans 14 amino acids. Germline CDR1 MDHEN, CDR2 SYDVKM. The V gene lost 1 base and the J gene lost 2 bases, with 6 bases spanning the gap.

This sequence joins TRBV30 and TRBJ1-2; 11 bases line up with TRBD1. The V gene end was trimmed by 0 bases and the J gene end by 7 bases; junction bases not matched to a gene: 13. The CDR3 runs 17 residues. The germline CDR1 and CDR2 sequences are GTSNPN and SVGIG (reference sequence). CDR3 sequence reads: CAWSVLPRDRGGTGYTF. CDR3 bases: TGTGCCTGGAGTGTACTGCCCCGGGACAGGGGGGGGACTGGCTACACCTTC.

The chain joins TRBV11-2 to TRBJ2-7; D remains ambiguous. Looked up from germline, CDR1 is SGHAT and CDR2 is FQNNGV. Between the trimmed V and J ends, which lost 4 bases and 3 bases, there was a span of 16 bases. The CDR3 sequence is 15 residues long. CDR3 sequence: CASSYPGHTSYEQYF. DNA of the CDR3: TGTGCCAGCAGCTATCCTGGCCATACAAGCTACGAGCAGTACTTC. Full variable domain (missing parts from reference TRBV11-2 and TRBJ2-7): EAGVAQSPRYKIIEKRQSVAFWCNPISGHATLYWYQQILGQGPKLLIQFQNNGVVDDSQLPKDRFSAERLKGVDSTLKIQPAKLEDSAVYLCASSYPGHTSYEQYFGPGTRLTVT.

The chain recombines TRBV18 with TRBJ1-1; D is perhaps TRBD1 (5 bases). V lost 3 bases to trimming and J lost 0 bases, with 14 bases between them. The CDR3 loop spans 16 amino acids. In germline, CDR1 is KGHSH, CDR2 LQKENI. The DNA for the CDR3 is TGTGCCAGCTCACCGTTCGTGGGGGGGATGAACACTGAAGCTTTCTTT. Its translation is CASSPFVGGMNTEAFF.

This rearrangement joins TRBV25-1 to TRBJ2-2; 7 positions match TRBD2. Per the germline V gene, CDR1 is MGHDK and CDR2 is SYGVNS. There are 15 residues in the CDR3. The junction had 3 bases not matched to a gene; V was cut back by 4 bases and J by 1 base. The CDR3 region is CASSAQRGNTGELFF. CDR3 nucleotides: TGTGCCAGCAGTGCCCAGCGGGGGAACACCGGGGAGCTGTTTTTT.

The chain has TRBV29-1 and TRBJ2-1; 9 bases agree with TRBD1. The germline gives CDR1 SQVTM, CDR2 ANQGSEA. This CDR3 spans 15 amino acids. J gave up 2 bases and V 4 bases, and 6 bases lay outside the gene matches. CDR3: CSVGPGTGTYNEQFF. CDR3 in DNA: TGCAGCGTTGGTCCCGGGACAGGGACCTACAATGAGCAGTTCTTC.

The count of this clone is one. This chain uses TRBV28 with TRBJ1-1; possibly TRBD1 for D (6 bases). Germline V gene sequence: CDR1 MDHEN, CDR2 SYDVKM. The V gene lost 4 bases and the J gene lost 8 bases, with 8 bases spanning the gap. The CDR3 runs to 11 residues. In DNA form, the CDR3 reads TGTGCCAGCAGTTCAGGACAGGAAGCTTTCTTT. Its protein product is CASSSGQEAFF.

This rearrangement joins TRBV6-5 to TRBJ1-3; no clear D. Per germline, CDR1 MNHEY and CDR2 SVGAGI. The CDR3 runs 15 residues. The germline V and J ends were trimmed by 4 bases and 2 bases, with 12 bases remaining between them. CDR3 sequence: CASSSKPGAGNTIYF. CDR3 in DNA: TGTGCCAGCAGTTCCAAGCCGGGAGCTGGAAACACCATATATTTT.